A selection of T cell receptor beta chains follows, all from one sample in a study of T cells in localized non-small cell lung cancer. Libraries were prepared by immunoSEQ multiplex PCR; TCRdb keeps only in-frame clonotypes and omits some of them. The data hold 30,000 or so clones, with approximately 90% observed a single time. The sequenced sample was peripheral blood, obtained before any cancer treatment. The receptors shown here come from an older male donor with stage I lung adenocarcinoma. Each CDR3 is given with its conserved first and last residue. The order of the fields is J gene, V gene, clone size, CDR3 protein. Clone size is given for some rows only: seen once, a few or many times, or a class if the clone is expanded.

j_call: TRBJ2-5; v_call: TRBV6-6; clone_size: .; cdr3_aa: CASSYQSGQETQYF
j_call: TRBJ1-1; v_call: TRBV5-8; clone_size: .; cdr3_aa: CASSLKPSTEAFF
j_call: TRBJ2-1; v_call: TRBV7-2; clone_size: .; cdr3_aa: CASSTSGGAFEQFF
j_call: TRBJ1-6; v_call: TRBV28; clone_size: .; cdr3_aa: CASRQGGSPLHF
j_call: TRBJ2-5; v_call: TRBV28; clone_size: .; cdr3_aa: CASSRTSGGQTQYF
j_call: TRBJ2-3; v_call: TRBV6-1; clone_size: .; cdr3_aa: CASIANGATQYF
j_call: TRBJ2-3; v_call: TRBV11-2; clone_size: .; cdr3_aa: CASSRTGSTDTQYF
j_call: TRBJ2-3; v_call: TRBV10-3; clone_size: .; cdr3_aa: CAISEQGSTDTQYF
j_call: TRBJ1-3; v_call: TRBV7-8; clone_size: .; cdr3_aa: CASSWGGGSGNTIYF
j_call: TRBJ2-2; v_call: TRBV7-2; clone_size: .; cdr3_aa: CASSLVGNTGELFF
j_call: TRBJ1-4; v_call: TRBV2; clone_size: once; cdr3_aa: CASSYYRGGNEKLFF
j_call: TRBJ1-1; v_call: TRBV2; clone_size: .; cdr3_aa: CVTRRGFDTEAFF
j_call: TRBJ1-1; v_call: TRBV7-8; clone_size: .; cdr3_aa: CASNLARVAEAFF
j_call: TRBJ2-2; v_call: TRBV6-5; clone_size: once; cdr3_aa: CASSYSEQPHRELFF
j_call: TRBJ1-1; v_call: TRBV6-5; clone_size: .; cdr3_aa: CASRGGPANTEAFF
j_call: TRBJ1-1; v_call: TRBV6-5; clone_size: .; cdr3_aa: CASGGVGTEAFF
j_call: TRBJ1-5; v_call: TRBV5-1; clone_size: few; cdr3_aa: CASSLTTGVNQPQHF
j_call: TRBJ1-1; v_call: TRBV30; clone_size: .; cdr3_aa: CAWRAGQVGTEAFF
j_call: TRBJ1-2; v_call: TRBV7-2; clone_size: few; cdr3_aa: CASSFGGGYTF
j_call: TRBJ2-2; v_call: TRBV5-1; clone_size: .; cdr3_aa: CASSFLAGANTGELFF
j_call: TRBJ2-7; v_call: TRBV29-1; clone_size: .; cdr3_aa: CSVADPYEQYF
j_call: TRBJ1-2; v_call: TRBV19; clone_size: .; cdr3_aa: CASSIQGANYGYTF
j_call: TRBJ1-1; v_call: TRBV4-3; clone_size: once; cdr3_aa: CASSQDLPVGTEAFF
j_call: TRBJ1-3; v_call: TRBV19; clone_size: .; cdr3_aa: CASTPLGTGYTIYF
j_call: TRBJ2-3; v_call: TRBV7-6; clone_size: .; cdr3_aa: CASSLDRGDTQYF
j_call: TRBJ1-1; v_call: TRBV5-8; clone_size: .; cdr3_aa: CASSLGRDTEAFF
j_call: TRBJ2-1; v_call: TRBV29-1; clone_size: .; cdr3_aa: CSVTTSEYEQFF
j_call: TRBJ1-4; v_call: TRBV28; clone_size: .; cdr3_aa: CASRQGALEKLFF
j_call: TRBJ1-3; v_call: TRBV28; clone_size: .; cdr3_aa: CASTPRISSGNTIYF
j_call: TRBJ2-4; v_call: TRBV5-6; clone_size: .; cdr3_aa: CASMKIRRDNIQYF
j_call: TRBJ1-5; v_call: TRBV2; clone_size: .; cdr3_aa: CASSEELDQPQHF
j_call: TRBJ2-7; v_call: TRBV6-6; clone_size: once; cdr3_aa: CASSGAGLGNEQYF
j_call: TRBJ2-2; v_call: TRBV19; clone_size: .; cdr3_aa: CASSMGTGGNTGELFF
j_call: TRBJ2-1; v_call: TRBV18; clone_size: .; cdr3_aa: CASSPLFGEYNEQFF
j_call: TRBJ1-6; v_call: TRBV30; clone_size: .; cdr3_aa: CAWGDSRLGSPLHF
j_call: TRBJ1-3; v_call: TRBV4-1; clone_size: .; cdr3_aa: CASSQPDHLDTIYF
j_call: TRBJ1-5; v_call: TRBV2; clone_size: .; cdr3_aa: CASSDSQPAFGPQHF
j_call: TRBJ2-7; v_call: TRBV5-1; clone_size: .; cdr3_aa: CASSLSGPSYEQYF
j_call: TRBJ1-1; v_call: TRBV18; clone_size: once; cdr3_aa: CASSLVSEYKLNTEAFF
j_call: TRBJ1-1; v_call: TRBV28; clone_size: once; cdr3_aa: CASLMRYTEAFF
j_call: TRBJ2-3; v_call: TRBV7-2; clone_size: .; cdr3_aa: CASKVRAGGTDTQYF
j_call: TRBJ1-4; v_call: TRBV7-9; clone_size: .; cdr3_aa: CASSSTETGLTEKLFF
j_call: TRBJ1-5; v_call: TRBV6-5; clone_size: few; cdr3_aa: CASSFKQAGNQPQHF
j_call: TRBJ2-1; v_call: TRBV5-8; clone_size: .; cdr3_aa: CASSSRQLNEQFF
j_call: TRBJ1-1; v_call: TRBV29-1; clone_size: .; cdr3_aa: CSVARGVDTEAFF